A single sample gave rise to the 19 T cell receptor beta chains below, sequenced in a study of OX40 agonist ivuxolimab in advanced cancers. Generated by immunoSEQ multiplex PCR, the TCRdb table keeps only in-frame clones and is missing some. The sample consists of about 64,000 clones, about four fifths of them appearing once. The specimen was CD4+ or CD8+ T cells sorted from blood, collected in a trial of the OX40 agonist ivuxolimab. These receptor sequences come from an adult with an advanced solid tumor such as melanoma, head and neck, liver or kidney cancer.

This chain links TRBV28 with TRBJ2-1; D ambiguous. V lost 3 bases, J lost 6 bases, and 9 bases lay in between. The CDR3 length is 13 residues. Germline assignment: CDR1 MDHEN and CDR2 SYDVKM. CDR3 region: CASSFAPPNEQFF. Here the CDR3 DNA reads TGTGCCAGCAGTTTCGCCCCCCCCAATGAGCAGTTCTTC.

CDR3 residues: CAWSVLRDRALRGYF. Written as DNA, the CDR3 is TGTGCCTGGAGTGTACTCAGGGACAGGGCTCTACGAGGGTACTTC. The rearrangement joins TRBV30 to TRBJ2-7; TRBD1 matches 9 bases. CDR1 is GTSNPN and CDR2 is SVGIG in the germline V gene (reference sequence). V trimming: 0 bases; J trimming: 12 bases; junction bases outside the gene matches: 15. This CDR3 has 15 amino acids.

This chain connects TRBV5-1 to TRBJ2-1, with 10 bases fitting TRBD2. The ends lost 4 bases at V and 5 bases at J; junction bases unmatched: 18. Germline values: CDR1 SGHRS, CDR2 YFSETQ. The CDR3 runs to 19 residues. CDR3 nucleotide sequence: TGCGCCAGCAGCCGGACTCCTATACGGACTAGCGGAGGGGACAATGAGCAGTTCTTC. Residues: CASSRTPIRTSGGDNEQFF.

The chain has TRBV27 and TRBJ2-3; D perhaps matches TRBD2 (6 bases). Trimming pared 6 bases from V and 2 bases from J, leaving 12 bases between. This CDR3 region has 14 residues. Germline CDR1 is MNHEY and CDR2 is SMNVEV (reference sequence). Here the CDR3 reads CASRYSGYTDTQYF. CDR3 DNA sequence: TGTGCCAGCAGATATAGCGGATACACAGATACGCAGTATTTT.

This chain uses TRBV5-4 with TRBJ2-7; 8 bases line up with TRBD2. The V segment lost 5 bases and the J segment 6 bases; nucleotides outside the gene matches: 10. CDR3 length equals 14 residues. CDR1 SGHNT and CDR2 YYREEE come from the germline V gene (reference sequence). CDR3 protein: CASSSGTSDFEQYF. Here the CDR3 DNA reads TGTGCCAGCAGTTCGGGGACTAGTGATTTCGAGCAGTACTTC.

This chain uses TRBV11-1 with TRBJ2-1, with D maybe TRBD1 (6 bases). The CDR3 is 15 residues long. The germline V gene has CDR1 SGHAT and CDR2 FQDESV (reference sequence). The ends were cut back, 4 bases at V and 6 bases at J, with 16 bases in the middle. DNA for the CDR3: TGTGCCAGCAGCTCCCACAGGGTTATCGTCAATGAGCAGTTCTTC. Protein sequence: CASSSHRVIVNEQFF.

This chain uses TRBV23-1 with TRBJ2-3; tentatively, D is TRBD1 (6 bases). TRBV23-1 is an ORF; its function is uncertain. The CDR3 is 16 residues long. The ends were cut back, 6 bases at V and 2 bases at J, with 18 bases in the middle. DNA for the CDR3: TGCGCCAGCAGATTCCGGGACAATGGACCCACAGATACGCAGTATTTT. This sequence encodes CASRFRDNGPTDTQYF.

The rearrangement links TRBV6-1 to TRBJ1-2, with a weak D call TRBD1 (6 bases). The V gene lost 7 bases and the J gene lost 2 bases, with 14 bases spanning the gap. The CDR3 length is 14 residues. The germline V gene has CDR1 MNHNS and CDR2 SASEGT. The CDR3 reads CASNLDSGNYGYTF. The DNA of the CDR3 is TGTGCCAGCAACCTGGACAGTGGGAACTATGGCTACACCTTC.

The chain carries TRBV11-3 and TRBJ2-3; D perhaps matches TRBD1 (6 bases). Germline V CDR1 and CDR2: SGHNT, YENEEA. The V end lost 5 bases, the J end lost 8 bases, and 11 bases lay between the germline ends. This CDR3 is 12 amino acids long. The CDR3 DNA reads as TGTGCCAGCAGCCGCGGACAGTTTACGCAGTATTTT. Its translation is CASSRGQFTQYF.

This chain uses TRBV10-3 with TRBJ1-6, with unresolved D. Germline CDR1 ENHRY, CDR2 SYGVKD. Trimming removed 4 bases from V and 8 bases from J, with 15 bases in between. CDR3 length: 15 residues. CDR3 bases: TGTGCCATCAGTGTCCAGACCCCGGACGATTCACCCCTCCACTTT. Its protein is CAISVQTPDDSPLHF.

The chain carries TRBV5-1 and TRBJ1-1; D call uncertain. The CDR3 loop spans 15 amino acids. V was cut by 0 bases and J by 4 bases, with 13 bases left in between. Per germline, CDR1 SGHRS and CDR2 YFSETQ. The DNA for the CDR3 is TGCGCCAGCAGCTTGGGCTCGTTTCGAGGCACTGAAGCTTTCTTT. Protein product: CASSLGSFRGTEAFF.

The chain links TRBV6-5 to TRBJ1-3; D perhaps matches TRBD1 (5 bases). CDR3 length: 16 residues. V was cut by 4 bases and J by 0 bases, with 13 bases left in between. Germline lookup yields CDR1 MNHEY and CDR2 SVGAGI. As DNA, the CDR3 is TGTGCCAGCAGTTCCCGTTGGACATACTCTGGAAACACCATATATTTT. Translating it yields CASSSRWTYSGNTIYF.

The rearrangement links TRBV7-2 to TRBJ1-6; D gene unclear. The CDR3 consists of 15 residues. CDR1 is SGHTA and CDR2 is FQGNSA in the germline V gene. Trimming took 1 base from V and 9 from J, leaving 13 bases between them. The CDR3, as DNA: TGTGCCAGCAGCTTAGGGGCAGCCGGTGGTTCACCCCTCCACTTT. Protein product: CASSLGAAGGSPLHF.

The rearrangement joins TRBV14 to TRBJ2-7, with TRBD2 as a possible D gene (5 bases). CDR3 length: 13 amino acids. V was pared by 4 bases and J by 5 bases, with 12 bases between. Germline V lookup: CDR1 SGHDN, CDR2 FVKESK. The DNA for the CDR3 is TGTGCCAGCAGCCCACTGGACGGGGACGAGCAGTACTTC. Residues: CASSPLDGDEQYF.

The chain recombines TRBV5-6 with TRBJ2-1; 9 bases are shared with TRBD2. Per the germline V gene, CDR1 is SGHDT and CDR2 is YYEEEE. The CDR3 length is 16 residues. Unmatched junction bases numbered 3, after V lost 2 bases and J lost 0 bases. The CDR3 bases are TGTGCCAGCAGCTTTGGTAGCGGGAGCTCCTACAATGAGCAGTTCTTC. As protein: CASSFGSGSSYNEQFF. Supplemented by reference TRBV5-6 and TRBJ2-1, the full variable domain reads DAGVTQSPTHLIKTRGQQVTLRCSPKSGHDTVSWYQQALGQGPQFIFQYYEEEERQRGNFPDRFSGHQFPNYSSELNVNALLLGDSALYLCASSFGSGSSYNEQFFGPGTRLTVL.

The V and J genes are TRBV18 and TRBJ2-2; weak D call: TRBD2 (7 bases). CDR3 length: 16 residues. Between the trimmed V and J ends, which lost 3 bases and 8 bases, there was a span of 19 bases. CDR1 and CDR2 (germline): KGHSH, LQKENI. The DNA for the CDR3 is TGTGCCAGCTCACCGGCCGGCGGCGGGGGCCGGGGGGAGCTGTTTTTT. Translation gives CASSPAGGGGRGELFF.

V usage is TRBV6-5 and J usage is TRBJ2-5; D not resolved. The CDR3 contains 14 residues. CDR1 MNHEY and CDR2 SVGAGI come from the germline V gene. Trimming removed 0 bases at V and 7 bases at J, with 12 bases between. The CDR3: CASSYSGLPGTQYF. Written as DNA, the CDR3 is TGTGCCAGCAGTTACTCAGGGCTACCGGGGACCCAGTACTTC.

The rearrangement links TRBV7-9 to TRBJ2-3; TRBD2 agrees at 11 bases. V was pared by 2 bases and J by 6 bases, with 4 bases of the junction left unmatched. The CDR3 extends over 15 amino acids. Germline lookup yields CDR1 SEHNR and CDR2 FQNEAQ (reference sequence). The CDR3 DNA reads as TGTGCCAGCAGCTTAAATAGCGGGAGGGCGGATACGCAGTATTTT. Encoded protein: CASSLNSGRADTQYF.

As to this clone: The same CDR3 can be traced to other DNA sequences in this sample. The CDR3 region has the DNA TGTGCCAGCTCACCAACAGGGACCCAGTACTTC. Translation gives CASSPTGTQYF. The chain uses TRBV18 and TRBJ2-5; a weak D match, TRBD1 (5 bases). The CDR3 covers 11 residues. V shed 2 bases and J shed 7 bases, with 5 bases lying between them. Germline CDR1 reads KGHSH; CDR2 reads LQKENI.